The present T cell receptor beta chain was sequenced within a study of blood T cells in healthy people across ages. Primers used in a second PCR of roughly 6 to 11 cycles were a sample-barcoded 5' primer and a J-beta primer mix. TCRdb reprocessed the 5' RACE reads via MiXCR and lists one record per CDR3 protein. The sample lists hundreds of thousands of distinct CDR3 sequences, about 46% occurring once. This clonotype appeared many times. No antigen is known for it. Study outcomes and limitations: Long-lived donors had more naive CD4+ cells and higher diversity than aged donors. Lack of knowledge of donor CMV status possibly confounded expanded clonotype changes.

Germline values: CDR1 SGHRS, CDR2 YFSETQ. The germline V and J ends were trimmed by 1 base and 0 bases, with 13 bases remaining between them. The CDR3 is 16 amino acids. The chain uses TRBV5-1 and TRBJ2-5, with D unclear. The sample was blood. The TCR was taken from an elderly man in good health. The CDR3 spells CASSLSANDYQETQYF. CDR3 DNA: TGCGCCAGCAGCTTGTCGGCTAACGATTACCAAGAGACCCAGTACTTC.